This TCR beta chain is drawn from a study of regulatory T cells in long-lasting Graves disease. This clonotype was counted ten times or more. Its matching antigen is unknown. Noted time point: newly diagnosed GD, antithyroid drugs for less than 3 months. Extracted PBMC RNA gave rise to the TCR library. Enrollment of patients was through an endocrinology department in Xi'an, China. The CDR3 contains 10 residues. The germline gives CDR1 LGHDT, CDR2 YNNKEL (reference sequence). V shed 8 bases and J shed 3 bases, with 1 base lying between them. Points from the study as a whole: Relative to new patients (roughly 1,000), persistent patients exhibited greater sharing of public clonotypes (approximately 2,700). Favored gene segments in persistent disease were TRBV28, TRBJ1-2 and TRBJ2-5.

TCR beta libraries were built with iRepertoire HTBI primers and Arm-PCR of CDR3 regions. MiXCR, applied by TCRdb to the multiplex PCR reads, yields one record per CDR3 protein. The sample holds 550,000 to 700,000 distinct CDR3 sequences, about 16% seen once. The data also belong to a second study, concerning T cells in Graves' hyperthyroidism and ophthalmopathy. This second report adds: Subjects aged 18 to 65 presented with newly diagnosed hyperthyroidism of less than 2 months' duration.

The sample here was peripheral blood mononuclear cells (PBMCs), taken at new diagnosis, from a patient treated with antithyroid drugs. V and J are TRBV3-1 and TRBJ1-4; no clear D. This receptor was identified in a man younger than 35 with Graves disease. The CDR3 DNA follows: TGTGCCAGCTCTAATGAAAAACTGTTTTTT. As protein: CASSNEKLFF.